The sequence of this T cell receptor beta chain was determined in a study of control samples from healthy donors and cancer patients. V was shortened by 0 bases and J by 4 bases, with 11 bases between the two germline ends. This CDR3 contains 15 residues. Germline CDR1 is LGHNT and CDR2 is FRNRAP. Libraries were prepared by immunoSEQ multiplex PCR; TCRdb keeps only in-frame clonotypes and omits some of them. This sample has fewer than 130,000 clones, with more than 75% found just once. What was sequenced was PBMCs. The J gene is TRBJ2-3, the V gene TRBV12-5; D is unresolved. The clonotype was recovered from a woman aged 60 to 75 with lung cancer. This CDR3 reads CASGLVAPGPDTQYF. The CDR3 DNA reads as TGTGCTAGTGGTTTGGTGGCCCCCGGCCCAGATACGCAGTATTTT.